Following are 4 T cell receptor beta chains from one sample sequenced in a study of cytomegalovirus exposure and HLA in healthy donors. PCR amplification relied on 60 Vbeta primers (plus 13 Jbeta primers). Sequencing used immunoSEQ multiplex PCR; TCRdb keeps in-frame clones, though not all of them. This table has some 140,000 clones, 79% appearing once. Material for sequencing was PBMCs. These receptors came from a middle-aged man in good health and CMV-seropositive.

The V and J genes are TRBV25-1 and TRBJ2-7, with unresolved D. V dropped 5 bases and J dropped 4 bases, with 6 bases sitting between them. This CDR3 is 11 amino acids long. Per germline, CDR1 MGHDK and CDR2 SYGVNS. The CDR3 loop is CASSILYEQYF. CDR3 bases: TGTGCCAGCAGTATCCTTTACGAGCAGTACTTC.

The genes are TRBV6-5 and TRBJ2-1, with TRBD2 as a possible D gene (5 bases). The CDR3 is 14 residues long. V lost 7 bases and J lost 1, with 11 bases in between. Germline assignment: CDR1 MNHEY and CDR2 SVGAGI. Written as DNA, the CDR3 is TGTGCCAGCACCCTAGGCGGGTCCTACAATGAGCAGTTCTTC. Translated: CASTLGGSYNEQFF.

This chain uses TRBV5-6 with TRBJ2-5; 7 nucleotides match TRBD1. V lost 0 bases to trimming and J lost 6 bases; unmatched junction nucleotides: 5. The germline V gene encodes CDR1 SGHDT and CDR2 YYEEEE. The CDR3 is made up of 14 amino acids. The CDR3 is CASSLGQGEQTQYF. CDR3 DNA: TGTGCCAGCAGCTTGGGACAGGGTGAGCAGACCCAGTACTTC.

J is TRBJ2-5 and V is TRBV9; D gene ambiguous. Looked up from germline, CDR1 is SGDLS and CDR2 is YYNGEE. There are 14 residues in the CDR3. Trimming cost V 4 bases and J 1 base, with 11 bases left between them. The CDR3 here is CASSSGSFQETQYF. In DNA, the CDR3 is TGTGCCAGCAGCTCGGGTTCGTTCCAAGAGACCCAGTACTTC.